This passage covers 7 T cell receptor beta chains from one sample sequenced in a study of control samples from healthy donors and cancer patients. TCRdb's table, derived via immunoSEQ multiplex PCR, lists solely in-frame clones and lacks some. The sample consists of about 170,000 clones, approximately 86% of them appearing once. The specimen sequenced was blood. The source is a woman in her thirties in good health.

This chain connects TRBV5-4 to TRBJ2-5; D possibly corresponds to TRBD2 (6 bases). Germline CDR1 is SGHNT and CDR2 is YYREEE (reference sequence). V dropped 5 bases and J dropped 0 bases, with 11 bases sitting between them. This CDR3 spans 14 amino acids. The CDR3: CASRQRGNQETQYF. The CDR3 DNA reads TGTGCCAGCAGACAACGGGGGAACCAAGAGACCCAGTACTTC.

The gene calls are TRBV27 and TRBJ1-3; no clear D. V was trimmed by 5 bases and J by 0 bases, leaving 20 bases between them. The V gene's germline CDR1 is MNHEY and CDR2 SMNVEV (reference sequence). The CDR3 has 18 residues. This CDR3 reads CASSLRTTGSFSGNTIYF. CDR3 coding DNA: TGTGCCAGCAGTCTCCGAACTACCGGGTCCTTCTCTGGAAACACCATATATTTT.

The chain uses TRBV4-1 and TRBJ2-5, with a tentative D call TRBD2 (5 bases). V lost 3 bases and J lost 2, with 16 bases in between. CDR3 length: 16 residues. Germline CDR1 reads MGHRA; CDR2 reads YSYEKL. The CDR3 DNA reads TGCGCCAGCAGCCACTCACGAGCGGCGCTACAAGAGACCCAGTACTTC. It encodes CASSHSRAALQETQYF.

V gene TRBV7-2 combines with J gene TRBJ2-7, with a weak D call TRBD2 (6 bases). Per germline, CDR1 SGHTA and CDR2 FQGNSA. The CDR3 sequence is 16 residues long. The V gene lost 5 bases and the J gene lost 1 base, with 18 bases spanning the gap. This CDR3 reads CASSPRGSGYSYEQYF. As DNA, the CDR3 is TGTGCCAGCAGCCCCCGGGGTAGCGGTTATTCCTACGAGCAGTACTTC.

The rearrangement links TRBV2 to TRBJ2-3; 8 bases are shared with TRBD2. The CDR3 spans 15 residues. The trim removed 10 bases at V and 0 bases at J, leaving 9 bases unmatched. Germline CDR1 and CDR2: SNHLY and FYNNEI. The DNA for the CDR3 is TGTGCCACCGTAGCGGGACGCGCTAGCACAGATACGCAGTATTTT. Its protein is CATVAGRASTDTQYF. Looking up the rest from reference TRBV2 and TRBJ2-3 gives the full variable domain: EPEVTQTPSHQVTQMGQEVILRCVPISNHLYFYWYRQILGQKVEFLVSFYNNEISEKSEIFDDQFSVERPDGSNFTLKIRSTKLEDSAMYFCATVAGRASTDTQYFGPGTRLTVL.

The J gene is TRBJ2-1, the V gene TRBV13; 10 bases map to TRBD1. Trimming removed 4 bases from V and 8 bases from J; junction bases left unmatched: 14. The CDR3 is 17 residues long. The germline V gene encodes CDR1 PRHDT and CDR2 FYEKMQ (reference sequence). This chain's CDR3 is CASSSIRRTGGSDEQFF. CDR3 DNA sequence: TGTGCCAGCAGCTCCATACGACGGACAGGGGGTTCGGATGAGCAGTTCTTC.

CDR3 protein: CASSTKGPGSPLHF. CDR3 coding DNA: TGTGCCAGTAGTACAAAAGGACCCGGTTCACCCCTCCACTTT. V usage is TRBV19 and J usage is TRBJ1-6, with D unclear. Trimming removed 4 bases at V and 9 bases at J, with 13 bases between. Germline lookup yields CDR1 LNHDA and CDR2 SQIVND (reference sequence). This CDR3 is built from 14 residues.